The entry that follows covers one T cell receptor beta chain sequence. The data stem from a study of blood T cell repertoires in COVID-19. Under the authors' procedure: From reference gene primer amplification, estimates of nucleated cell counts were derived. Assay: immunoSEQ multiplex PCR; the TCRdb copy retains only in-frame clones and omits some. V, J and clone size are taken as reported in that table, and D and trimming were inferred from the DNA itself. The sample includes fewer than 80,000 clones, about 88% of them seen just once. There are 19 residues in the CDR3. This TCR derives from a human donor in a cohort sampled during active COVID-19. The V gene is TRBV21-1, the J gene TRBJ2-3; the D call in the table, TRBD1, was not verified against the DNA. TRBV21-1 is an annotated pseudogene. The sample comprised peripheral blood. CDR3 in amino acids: CASSRGTGQKKYGTDTQYF. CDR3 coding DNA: TGTGCCAGCAGCAGGGGCACGGGACAGAAAAAATACGGCACAGATACGCAGTATTTT.